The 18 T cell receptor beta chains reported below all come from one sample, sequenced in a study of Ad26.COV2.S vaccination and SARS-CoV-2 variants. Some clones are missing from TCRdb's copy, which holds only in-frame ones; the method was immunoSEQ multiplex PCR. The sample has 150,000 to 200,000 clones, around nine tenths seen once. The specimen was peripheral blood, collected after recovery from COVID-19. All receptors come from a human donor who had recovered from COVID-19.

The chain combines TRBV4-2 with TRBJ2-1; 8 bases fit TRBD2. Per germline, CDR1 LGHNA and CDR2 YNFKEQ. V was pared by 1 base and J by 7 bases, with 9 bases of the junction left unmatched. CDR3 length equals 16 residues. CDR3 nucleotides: TGTGCCAGCAGCCAAGCTAGGAGCGGGAGTCGAAATGAGCAGTTCTTC. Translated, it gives CASSQARSGSRNEQFF.

The CDR3 nucleotides are TGTGCCAGTAGTAAGCTTTCCAGGGGGGCCTTGAACACTGAAGCTTTCTTT. Translated: CASSKLSRGALNTEAFF. This chain joins TRBV19 and TRBJ1-1; 7 nucleotides agree with TRBD1. V dropped 4 bases and J dropped 0; count of bases not matched to a gene: 11. The CDR3 has 17 residues. Germline V gives CDR1 LNHDA, CDR2 SQIVND (reference sequence).

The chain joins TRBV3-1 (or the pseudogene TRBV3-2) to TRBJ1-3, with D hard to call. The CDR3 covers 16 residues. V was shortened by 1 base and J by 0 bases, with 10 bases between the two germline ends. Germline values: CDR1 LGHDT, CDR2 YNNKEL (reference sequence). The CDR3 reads CASSQVDLSSGNTIYF. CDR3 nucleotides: TGTGCCAGCAGCCAAGTGGACCTGAGCTCTGGAAACACCATATATTTT.

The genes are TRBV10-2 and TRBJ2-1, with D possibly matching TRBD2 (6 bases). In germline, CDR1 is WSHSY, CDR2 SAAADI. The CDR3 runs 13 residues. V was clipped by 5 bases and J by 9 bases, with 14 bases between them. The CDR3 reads CASSPGPAGEQFF. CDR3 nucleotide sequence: TGCGCCAGCAGTCCCGGCCCAGCGGGTGAGCAGTTCTTC.

The CDR3 DNA sequence: TGTGCCAGTAGTATATTGGAAACGCAGTATTTT. It yields the protein CASSILETQYF. This chain uses TRBV19 with TRBJ2-3, with no clear D. Germline V gene sequence: CDR1 LNHDA, CDR2 SQIVND (reference sequence). The V gene lost 2 bases and the J gene lost 9 bases, with 6 bases spanning the gap. The CDR3 totals 11 residues.

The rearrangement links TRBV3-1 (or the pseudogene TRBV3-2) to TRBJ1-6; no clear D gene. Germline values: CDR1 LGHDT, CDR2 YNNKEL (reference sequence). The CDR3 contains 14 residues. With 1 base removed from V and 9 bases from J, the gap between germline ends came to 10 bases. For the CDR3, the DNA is TGTGCCAGCAGCCAAGGTACTACGTTTTCACCCCTCCACTTT. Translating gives CASSQGTTFSPLHF.

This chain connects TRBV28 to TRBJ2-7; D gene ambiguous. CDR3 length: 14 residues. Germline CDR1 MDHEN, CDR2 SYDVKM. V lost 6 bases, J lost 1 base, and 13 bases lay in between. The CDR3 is CASSPQDGSYEQYF. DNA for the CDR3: TGTGCCAGCAGCCCTCAGGACGGTTCCTACGAGCAGTACTTC.

The CDR3 DNA reads as TGTGCCAGCAGCTTAATCGAGGGCCACGAGCAGTACTTC. It is translated as CASSLIEGHEQYF. The chain uses TRBV11-2 and TRBJ2-7, with D possibly TRBD2 on 5 matching bases. The CDR3 extends over 13 amino acids. Looked up from germline, CDR1 is SGHAT and CDR2 is FQNNGV. Between the trimmed V and J ends, which lost 2 bases and 5 bases, there was a span of 10 bases.

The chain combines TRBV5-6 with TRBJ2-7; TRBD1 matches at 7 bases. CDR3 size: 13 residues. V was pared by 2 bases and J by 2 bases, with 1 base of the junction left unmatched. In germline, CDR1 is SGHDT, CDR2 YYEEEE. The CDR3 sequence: CASSFQGAYEQYF. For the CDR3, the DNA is TGTGCCAGCAGCTTTCAGGGGGCCTACGAGCAGTACTTC.

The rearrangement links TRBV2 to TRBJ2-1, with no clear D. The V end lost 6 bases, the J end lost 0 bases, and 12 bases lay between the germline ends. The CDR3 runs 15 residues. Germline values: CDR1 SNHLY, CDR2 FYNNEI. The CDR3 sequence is CASRGLEFSYNEQFF. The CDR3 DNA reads TGTGCCAGCAGGGGTCTAGAATTCTCCTACAATGAGCAGTTCTTC. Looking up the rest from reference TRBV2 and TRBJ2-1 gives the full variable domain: EPEVTQTPSHQVTQMGQEVILRCVPISNHLYFYWYRQILGQKVEFLVSFYNNEISEKSEIFDDQFSVERPDGSNFTLKIRSTKLEDSAMYFCASRGLEFSYNEQFFGPGTRLTVL.

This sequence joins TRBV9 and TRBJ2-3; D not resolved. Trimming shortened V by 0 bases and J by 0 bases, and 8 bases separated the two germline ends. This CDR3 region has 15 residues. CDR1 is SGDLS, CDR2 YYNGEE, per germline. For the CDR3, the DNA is TGTGCCAGCAGCGTAGCGTTTCCGAGCACAGATACGCAGTATTTT. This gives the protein CASSVAFPSTDTQYF.

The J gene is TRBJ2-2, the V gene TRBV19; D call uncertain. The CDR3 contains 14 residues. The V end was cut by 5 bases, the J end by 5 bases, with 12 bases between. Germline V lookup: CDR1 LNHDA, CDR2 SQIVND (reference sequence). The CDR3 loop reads CASSAVPTTGELFF. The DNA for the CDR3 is TGTGCCAGTAGTGCCGTCCCAACGACCGGGGAGCTGTTTTTT.

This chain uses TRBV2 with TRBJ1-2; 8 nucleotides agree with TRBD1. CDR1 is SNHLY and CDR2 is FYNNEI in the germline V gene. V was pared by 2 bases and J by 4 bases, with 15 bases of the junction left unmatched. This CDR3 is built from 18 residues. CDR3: CASSENRVGQGPIYGYTF. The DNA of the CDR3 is TGTGCCAGCAGTGAAAATAGGGTTGGACAGGGCCCAATCTATGGCTACACCTTC.

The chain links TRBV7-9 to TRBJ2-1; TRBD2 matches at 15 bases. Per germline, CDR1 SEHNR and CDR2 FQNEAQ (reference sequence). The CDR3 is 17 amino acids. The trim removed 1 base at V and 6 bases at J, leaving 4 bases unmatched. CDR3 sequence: CASSLDGTSGGLNEQFF. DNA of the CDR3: TGTGCCAGCAGCTTAGATGGGACTAGCGGGGGGCTCAATGAGCAGTTCTTC.

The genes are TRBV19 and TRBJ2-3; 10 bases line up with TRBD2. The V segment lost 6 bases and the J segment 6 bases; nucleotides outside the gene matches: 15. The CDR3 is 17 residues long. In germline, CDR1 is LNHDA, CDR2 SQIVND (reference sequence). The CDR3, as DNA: TGTGCCAGTAGGGCCCTTAGCGGGGGGACAAGAGGGGATACGCAGTATTTT. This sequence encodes CASRALSGGTRGDTQYF.

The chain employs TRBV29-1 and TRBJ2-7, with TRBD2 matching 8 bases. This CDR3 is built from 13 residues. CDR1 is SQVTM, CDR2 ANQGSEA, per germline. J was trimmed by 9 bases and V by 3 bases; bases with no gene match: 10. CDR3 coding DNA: TGCAGCGTTGATATTGGGACTAGTGGGGTGCAGTACTTC. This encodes CSVDIGTSGVQYF.

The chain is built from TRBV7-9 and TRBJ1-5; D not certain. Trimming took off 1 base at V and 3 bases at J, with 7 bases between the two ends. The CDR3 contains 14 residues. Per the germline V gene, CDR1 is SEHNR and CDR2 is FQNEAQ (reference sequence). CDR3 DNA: TGTGCCAGCAGCTTAGGGGGAAACAATCAGCCCCAGCATTTT. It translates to CASSLGGNNQPQHF.

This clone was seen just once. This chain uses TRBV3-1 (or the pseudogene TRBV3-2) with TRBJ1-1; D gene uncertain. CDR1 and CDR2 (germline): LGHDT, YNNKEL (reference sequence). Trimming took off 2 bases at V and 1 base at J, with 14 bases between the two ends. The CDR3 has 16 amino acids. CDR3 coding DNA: TGTGCCAGCAGCCAAATGGGGTGGAGCGGGAACACTGAAGCTTTCTTT. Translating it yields CASSQMGWSGNTEAFF.